Listed below are T cell receptor beta chains from one sample, sequenced in a study of blood T cells in healthy people across ages. TCRdb reprocessed the 5' RACE reads with MiXCR, giving one entry per CDR3 protein. This sample has just over 1 million distinct CDR3 sequences, with around 43% found just once. Sequenced: blood. The receptors derive from an older woman in good health. Each CDR3 is given with its conserved first and last residue. A D gene is named only where the DNA matches it firmly. Expanded clones are given a class, and other clones once, few, many or no size at all.

V gene	clone size	J gene	D gene	CDR3 protein	CDR3 DNA
TRBV7-3	.	TRBJ2-3	.	CASRDGSVDTQYF	TGTGCCAGCAGGGACGGTAGCGTGGATACGCAGTATTTT
TRBV27	few	TRBJ2-1	TRBD2	CASSPTRGGRAAHEQFF	TGTGCCAGCAGTCCTACCCGGGGGGGGAGAGCGGCCCATGAGCAGTTCTTC
TRBV5-1	few	TRBJ2-7	TRBD2	CASSPSGSFEQYF	TGCGCCAGCAGCCCTAGCGGGAGTTTCGAGCAGTACTTC
TRBV5-1	few	TRBJ1-2	.	CASSRRGTDDYGYTF	TGCGCCAGCAGCAGGCGGGGGACGGATGACTATGGCTACACCTTC
TRBV20-1	.	TRBJ1-4	.	CSAKGGGSLSNEKLFF	TGCAGTGCCAAAGGAGGGGGAAGCCTTAGTAATGAAAAACTGTTTTTT
TRBV29-1	many	TRBJ2-7	TRBD2	CSVDGLAGGFHDEQYF	TGCAGCGTTGACGGTTTAGCGGGAGGGTTCCACGACGAGCAGTACTTC
TRBV20-1	few	TRBJ2-3	.	CSATRGDTQYF	TGCAGTGCCACACGGGGGGATACGCAGTATTTT
TRBV12-3/TRBV12-4	.	TRBJ2-1	TRBD2	CASSSRLAYNEQFF	TGTGCCAGCAGTTCCCGACTAGCGTACAATGAGCAGTTCTTC
TRBV10-3	.	TRBJ2-3	.	CAILDRGPTDTQYF	TGTGCCATCCTCGACCGGGGCCCCACAGATACGCAGTATTTT
TRBV11-1	.	TRBJ2-7	TRBD2	CASSSWTSGTLYEQYF	TGTGCCAGCAGCTCATGGACTAGCGGGACCCTCTACGAGCAGTACTTC